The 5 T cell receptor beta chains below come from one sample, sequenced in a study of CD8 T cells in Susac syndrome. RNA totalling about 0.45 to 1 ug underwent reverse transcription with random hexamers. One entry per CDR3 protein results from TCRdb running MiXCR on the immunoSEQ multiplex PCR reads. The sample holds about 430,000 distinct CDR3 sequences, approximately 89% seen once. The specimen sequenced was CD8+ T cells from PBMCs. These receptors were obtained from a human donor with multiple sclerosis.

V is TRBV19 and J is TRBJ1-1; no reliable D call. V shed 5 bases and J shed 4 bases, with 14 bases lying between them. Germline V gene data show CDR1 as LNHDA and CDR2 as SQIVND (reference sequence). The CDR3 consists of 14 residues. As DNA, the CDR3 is TGTGCCAGTAGTCCGCCAGAAGGAATCACTGAAGCTTTCTTT. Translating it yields CASSPPEGITEAFF.

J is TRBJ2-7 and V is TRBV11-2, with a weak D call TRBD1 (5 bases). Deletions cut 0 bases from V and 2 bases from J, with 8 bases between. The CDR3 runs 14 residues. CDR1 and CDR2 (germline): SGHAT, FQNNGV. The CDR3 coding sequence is TGTGCCAGCAGCTTAGATCAGGGCCCCTACGAGCAGTACTTC. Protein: CASSLDQGPYEQYF. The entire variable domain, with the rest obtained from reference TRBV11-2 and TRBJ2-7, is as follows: EAGVAQSPRYKIIEKRQSVAFWCNPISGHATLYWYQQILGQGPKLLIQFQNNGVVDDSQLPKDRFSAERLKGVDSTLKIQPAKLEDSAVYLCASSLDQGPYEQYFGPGTRLTVT.

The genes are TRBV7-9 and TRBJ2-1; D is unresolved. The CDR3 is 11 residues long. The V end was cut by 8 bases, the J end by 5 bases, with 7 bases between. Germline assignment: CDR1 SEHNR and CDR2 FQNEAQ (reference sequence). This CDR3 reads CASVVDNEQFF. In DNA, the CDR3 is TGTGCCAGCGTCGTGGACAATGAGCAGTTCTTC.

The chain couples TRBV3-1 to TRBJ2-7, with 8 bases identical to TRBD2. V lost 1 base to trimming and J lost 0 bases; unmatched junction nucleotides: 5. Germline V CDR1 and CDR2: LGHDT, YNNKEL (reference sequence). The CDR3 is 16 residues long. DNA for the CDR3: TGTGCCAGCAGCCAAGTGGAGCGGGAGTCCTCCTACGAGCAGTACTTC. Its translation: CASSQVERESSYEQYF.

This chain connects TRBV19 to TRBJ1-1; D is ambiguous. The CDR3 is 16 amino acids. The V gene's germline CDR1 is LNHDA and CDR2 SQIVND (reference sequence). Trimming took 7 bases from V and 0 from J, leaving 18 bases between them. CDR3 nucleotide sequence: TGTGCCAGTAATCCCTACCTAACAGAGATGAACACTGAAGCTTTCTTT. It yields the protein CASNPYLTEMNTEAFF. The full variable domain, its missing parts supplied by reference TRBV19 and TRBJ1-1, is DGGITQSPKYLFRKEGQNVTLSCEQNLNHDAMYWYRQDPGQGLRLIYYSQIVNDFQKGDIAEGYSVSREKKESFPLTVTSAQKNPTAFYLCASNPYLTEMNTEAFFGQGTRLTVV.